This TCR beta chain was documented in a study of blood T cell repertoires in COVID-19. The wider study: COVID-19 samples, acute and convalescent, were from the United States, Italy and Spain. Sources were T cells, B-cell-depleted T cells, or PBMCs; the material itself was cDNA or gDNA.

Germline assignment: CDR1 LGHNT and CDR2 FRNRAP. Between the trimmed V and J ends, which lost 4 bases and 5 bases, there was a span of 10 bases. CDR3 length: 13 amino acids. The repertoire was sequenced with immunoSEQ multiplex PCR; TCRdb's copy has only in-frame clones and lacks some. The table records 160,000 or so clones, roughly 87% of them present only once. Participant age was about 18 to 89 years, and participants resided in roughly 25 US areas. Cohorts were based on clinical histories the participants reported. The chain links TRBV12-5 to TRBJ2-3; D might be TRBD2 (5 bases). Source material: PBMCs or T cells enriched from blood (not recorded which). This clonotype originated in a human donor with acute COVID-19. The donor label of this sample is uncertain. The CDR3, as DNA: TGTGCTAGTGGTTCCGATAGCGAAGATACGCAGTATTTT. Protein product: CASGSDSEDTQYF. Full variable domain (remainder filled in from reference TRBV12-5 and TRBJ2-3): DARVTQTPRHKVTEMGQEVTMRCQPILGHNTVFWYRQTMMQGLELLAYFRNRAPLDDSGMPKDRFSAEMPDATLATLKIQPSEPRDSAVYFCASGSDSEDTQYFGPGTRLTVL.